The 17 T cell receptor beta chains listed next were all sequenced from one sample in a study of blood T cell repertoires in COVID-19. Profiled with immunoSEQ multiplex PCR; TCRdb holds only in-frame clones, not every one. The data hold about 12,000 clones, with about 88% observed a single time. The sample was peripheral blood. The receptor source for this set is an older man with active COVID-19.

As DNA, the CDR3 is TGTGCCAGCAGCCGAGGACAGGGGTACGGAAACACCATATATTTT. Its protein product is CASSRGQGYGNTIYF. This chain links TRBV3-1 (or the pseudogene TRBV3-2) with TRBJ1-3; 9 bases align to TRBD1. The V segment lost 4 bases and the J segment 4 bases; nucleotides outside the gene matches: 5. This CDR3 region has 15 residues. CDR1 is LGHDT and CDR2 is YNNKEL in the germline V gene (reference sequence).

This clone was seen only once. The rearrangement uses TRBV18 and TRBJ2-5; TRBD2 aligns across 13 bases. The germline gives CDR1 KGHSH, CDR2 LQKENI. V lost 1 base to trimming and J lost 4 bases; unmatched junction nucleotides: 6. The CDR3 consists of 17 residues. The CDR3 DNA reads TGTGCCAGCTCACCACGTACTAGCGGGAGGGGAGGAGAGACCCAGTACTTC. Amino acid sequence: CASSPRTSGRGGETQYF.

V usage is TRBV10-2 and J usage is TRBJ1-2, with D tentatively TRBD1 (5 bases). Trimming took off 3 bases at V and 5 bases at J, with 13 bases between the two ends. Germline CDR1 reads WSHSY; CDR2 reads SAAADI. The CDR3 is 14 amino acids. The CDR3 is CASSDGWTSYGYTF. The CDR3 coding sequence is TGCGCCAGCAGTGACGGGTGGACATCTTATGGCTACACCTTC.

This chain joins TRBV9 and TRBJ1-3; D may be TRBD1 (6 bases). V lost 4 bases and J lost 0, with 17 bases in between. The CDR3 contains 17 residues. Germline V lookup: CDR1 SGDLS, CDR2 YYNGEE. In DNA form, the CDR3 reads TGTGCCAGCAGCATTAACAGGGCAACGAGCTCTGGAAACACCATATATTTT. Its translation: CASSINRATSSGNTIYF.

The CDR3 sequence is CASSPNGPPGTGELFF. In DNA form, the CDR3 reads TGTGCCAGCTCACCAAACGGTCCCCCGGGGACCGGGGAGCTGTTTTTT. The chain joins TRBV18 to TRBJ2-2, with D perhaps TRBD2 (5 bases). CDR3 length equals 16 residues. Germline CDR1 and CDR2: KGHSH and LQKENI. V dropped 2 bases and J dropped 5 bases, with 15 bases sitting between them. Based on the CDR3 plus reference TRBV18 and TRBJ2-2, the full variable domain is NAGVMQNPRHLVRRRGQEARLRCSPMKGHSHVYWYRQLPEEGLKFMVYLQKENIIDESGMPKERFSAEFPKEGPSILRIQQVVRGDSAAYFCASSPNGPPGTGELFFGEGSRLTVL.

This chain uses TRBV7-2 with TRBJ1-1, with 9 positions matching TRBD1. CDR1 SGHTA and CDR2 FQGNSA come from the germline V gene. The CDR3 loop spans 14 amino acids. The junction had 6 bases not matched to a gene; V was cut back by 5 bases and J by 5 bases. CDR3 region: CASSLQGARTEAFF. The DNA of the CDR3 is TGTGCCAGCAGCCTACAGGGGGCTAGGACTGAAGCTTTCTTT.

The DNA of the CDR3 is TGTGCCAGCTCAATAAACAGGGACAATCAGCCCCAGCATTTT. This sequence encodes CASSINRDNQPQHF. This chain connects TRBV18 to TRBJ1-5; D possibly corresponds to TRBD1 (6 bases). Germline V gives CDR1 KGHSH, CDR2 LQKENI. The CDR3 sequence is 14 residues long. The V end lost 5 bases, the J end lost 3 bases, and 11 bases lay between the germline ends.

V gene TRBV6-1 combines with J gene TRBJ1-4; unclear D gene. The CDR3 has 14 amino acids. Germline values: CDR1 MNHNS, CDR2 SASEGT. V was pared by 3 bases and J by 7 bases, with 12 bases between. The CDR3 reads CASSDRGGSEKLFF. The CDR3 bases are TGTGCCAGCAGTGATCGGGGAGGGTCTGAAAAACTGTTTTTT.

V usage is TRBV11-1 and J usage is TRBJ1-5, with TRBD1 matching 8 bases. This CDR3 comprises 13 residues. After removal of 5 bases from V and 6 bases from J, the junction contained 3 bases not matched to a gene. Germline V gene sequence: CDR1 SGHAT, CDR2 FQDESV (reference sequence). The DNA for the CDR3 is TGTGCCAGCAGCCCAGGGGGCGGTCAGCCCCAGCATTTT. Encoded protein: CASSPGGGQPQHF.

The chain couples TRBV5-5 to TRBJ1-5, with D possibly TRBD1 on 5 matching bases. CDR1 and CDR2 from the germline V gene are SGHKS and YYEKEE (reference sequence). This CDR3 region has 15 residues. Deletions cut 0 bases from V and 7 bases from J, with 14 bases between. CDR3 sequence reads: CASSLAGGGNQPQHF. In DNA, the CDR3 is TGTGCCAGCAGCTTGGCCGGGGGGGGGAACCAGCCCCAGCATTTT.

The rearrangement links TRBV30 to TRBJ2-3; possibly TRBD2 for D (5 bases). CDR3 length: 13 residues. Germline loops: CDR1 GTSNPN, CDR2 SVGIG (reference sequence). With 0 bases removed from V and 5 bases from J, the gap between germline ends came to 9 bases. The CDR3 here is CAWSVREGDTQYF. CDR3 DNA sequence: TGTGCCTGGAGTGTACGAGAGGGAGATACGCAGTATTTT.

The chain joins TRBV6-6 to TRBJ2-5; a weak D match, TRBD2 (6 bases). The CDR3 sequence is 11 residues long. Germline loops: CDR1 MNHNY, CDR2 SVGAGI (reference sequence). Deletions cut 0 bases from V and 11 bases from J, with 7 bases between. CDR3 amino acids: CASSYSRGQYF. The CDR3 DNA reads as TGTGCCAGCAGTTACTCTCGGGGGCAGTACTTC.

The chain recombines TRBV12-5 with TRBJ2-5; the D gene is possibly TRBD1 (7 bases). The CDR3 runs 18 residues. Germline lookup yields CDR1 LGHNT and CDR2 FRNRAP. Trimming cost V 3 bases and J 5 bases, with 25 bases left between them. CDR3 sequence (DNA): TGTGCTAGTGGTTTCAGTCTCGGAGGGGGCCCGGGCGGGGAGACCCAGTACTTC. It translates to CASGFSLGGGPGGETQYF.

This chain joins TRBV19 and TRBJ1-1; D may be TRBD1 (5 bases). The CDR3 extends over 14 amino acids. V was cut by 5 bases and J by 1 base, with 11 bases left in between. CDR1 LNHDA and CDR2 SQIVND come from the germline V gene (reference sequence). Here the CDR3 DNA reads TGTGCCAGTAGTGTCAGGGATACGAACACTGAAGCTTTCTTT. It encodes CASSVRDTNTEAFF.

The rearrangement uses TRBV7-2 and TRBJ1-2; D is unresolved. Trimming cost V 1 base and J 2 bases, with 8 bases left between them. The CDR3 spans 14 residues. Germline CDR1 is SGHTA and CDR2 is FQGNSA. The CDR3 region is CASSLEHSNYGYTF. For the CDR3, the DNA is TGTGCCAGCAGCTTAGAGCACAGCAACTATGGCTACACCTTC.

The chain employs TRBV5-4 and TRBJ1-6, with 9 bases aligning to TRBD1. The CDR3 spans 17 residues. J lost 10 bases, V lost 1 base, and 12 bases had no gene match. Germline V gene data show CDR1 as SGHNT and CDR2 as YYREEE (reference sequence). The DNA of the CDR3 is TGTGCCAGCAGCTTGATGGTAGTCGGGACAGGGCACTCACCCCTCCACTTT. This translates into CASSLMVVGTGHSPLHF.

The chain recombines TRBV19 with TRBJ2-3; 8 bases match TRBD1. Germline V lookup: CDR1 LNHDA, CDR2 SQIVND (reference sequence). The CDR3 is 15 residues long. The V and J ends lost 9 bases and 3 bases, in that order; junction bases with no gene match: 11. The CDR3 sequence: CASQTGTGLTDTQYF. As DNA, the CDR3 is TGTGCCAGCCAGACCGGGACAGGCTTAACAGATACGCAGTATTTT.